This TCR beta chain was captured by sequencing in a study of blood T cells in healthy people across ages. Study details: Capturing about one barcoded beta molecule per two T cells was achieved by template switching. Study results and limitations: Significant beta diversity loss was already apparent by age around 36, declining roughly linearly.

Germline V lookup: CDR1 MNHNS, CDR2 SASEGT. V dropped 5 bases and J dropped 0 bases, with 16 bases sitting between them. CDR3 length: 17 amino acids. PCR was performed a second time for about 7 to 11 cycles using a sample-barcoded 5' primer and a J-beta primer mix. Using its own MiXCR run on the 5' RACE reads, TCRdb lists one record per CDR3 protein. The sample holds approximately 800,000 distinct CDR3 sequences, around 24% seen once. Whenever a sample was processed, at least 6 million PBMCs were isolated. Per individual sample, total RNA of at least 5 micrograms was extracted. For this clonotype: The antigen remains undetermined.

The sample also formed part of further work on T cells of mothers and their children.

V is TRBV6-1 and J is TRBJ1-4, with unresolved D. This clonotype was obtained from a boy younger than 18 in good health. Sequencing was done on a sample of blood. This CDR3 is CASSPFAHRATNEKLFF. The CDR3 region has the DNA TGTGCCAGCAGTCCTTTCGCACACCGTGCAACTAATGAAAAACTGTTTTTT.